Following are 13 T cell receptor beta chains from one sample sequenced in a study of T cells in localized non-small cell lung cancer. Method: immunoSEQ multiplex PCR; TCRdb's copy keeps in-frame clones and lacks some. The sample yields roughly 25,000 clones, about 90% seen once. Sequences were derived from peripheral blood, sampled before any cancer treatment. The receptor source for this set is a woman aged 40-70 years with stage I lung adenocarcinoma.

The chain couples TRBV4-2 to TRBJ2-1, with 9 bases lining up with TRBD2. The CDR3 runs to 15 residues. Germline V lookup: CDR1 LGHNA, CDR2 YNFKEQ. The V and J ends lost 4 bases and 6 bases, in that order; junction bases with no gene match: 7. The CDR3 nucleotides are TGTGCCAGCAGCCGTCCGGGACTAGCCGCCAATGAGCAGTTCTTC. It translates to CASSRPGLAANEQFF.

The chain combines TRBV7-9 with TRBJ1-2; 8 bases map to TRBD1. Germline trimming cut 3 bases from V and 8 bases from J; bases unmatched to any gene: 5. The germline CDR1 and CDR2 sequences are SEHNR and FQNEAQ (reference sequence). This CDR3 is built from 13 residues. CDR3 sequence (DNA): TGTGCCAGCAGCTTCGAAAACAGGGGGGGCTACACCTTC. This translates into CASSFENRGGYTF.

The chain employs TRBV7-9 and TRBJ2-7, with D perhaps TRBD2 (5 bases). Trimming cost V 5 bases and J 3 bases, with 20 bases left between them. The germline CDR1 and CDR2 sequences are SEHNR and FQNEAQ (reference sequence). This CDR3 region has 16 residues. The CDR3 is CASSPPRTFRDYEQYF. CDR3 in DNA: TGTGCCAGCAGCCCCCCCAGAACCTTTCGGGACTACGAGCAGTACTTC.

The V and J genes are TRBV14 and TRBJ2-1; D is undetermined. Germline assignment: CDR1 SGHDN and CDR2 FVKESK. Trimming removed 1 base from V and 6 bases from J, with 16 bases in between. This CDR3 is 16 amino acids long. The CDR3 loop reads CASSQVPEAILNEQFF. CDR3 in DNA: TGTGCCAGCAGCCAAGTCCCAGAGGCGATCCTCAATGAGCAGTTCTTC. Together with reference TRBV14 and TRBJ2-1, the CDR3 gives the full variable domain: EAGVTQFPSHSVIEKGQTVTLRCDPISGHDNLYWYRRVMGKEIKFLLHFVKESKQDESGMPNNRFLAERTGGTYSTLKVQPAELEDSGVYFCASSQVPEAILNEQFFGPGTRLTVL.

Here the CDR3 reads CASIARDRRAEAFF. The DNA of the CDR3 is TGTGCCAGTATAGCTCGCGACAGGCGGGCTGAAGCTTTCTTT. The gene calls are TRBV19 and TRBJ1-1; TRBD1 might be the D (6 bases). The germline V gene encodes CDR1 LNHDA and CDR2 SQIVND (reference sequence). The V and J ends lost 7 bases and 6 bases respectively, with 18 bases between them. The CDR3 is 14 amino acids.

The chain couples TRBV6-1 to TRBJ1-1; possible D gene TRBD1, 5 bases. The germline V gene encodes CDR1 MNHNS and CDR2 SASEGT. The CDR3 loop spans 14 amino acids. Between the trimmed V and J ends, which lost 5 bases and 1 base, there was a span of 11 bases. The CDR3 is CASSWRQTNTEAFF. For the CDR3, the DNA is TGTGCCAGCAGTTGGAGACAGACGAACACTGAAGCTTTCTTT.

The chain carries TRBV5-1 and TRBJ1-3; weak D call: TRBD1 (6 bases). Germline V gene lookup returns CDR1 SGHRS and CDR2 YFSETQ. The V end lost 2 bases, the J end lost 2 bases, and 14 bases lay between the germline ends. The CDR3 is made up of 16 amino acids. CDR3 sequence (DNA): TGCGCCAGCAGCTTACTACAGGGACGAACTGGAAACACCATATATTTT. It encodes CASSLLQGRTGNTIYF.

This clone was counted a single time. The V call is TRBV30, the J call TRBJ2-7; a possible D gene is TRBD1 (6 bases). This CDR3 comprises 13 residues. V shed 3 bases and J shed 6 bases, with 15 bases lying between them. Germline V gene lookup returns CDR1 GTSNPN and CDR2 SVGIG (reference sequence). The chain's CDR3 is CAWSNRVRGEQYF. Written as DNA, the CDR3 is TGTGCCTGGAGCAATCGGGTCAGGGGCGAGCAGTACTTC.

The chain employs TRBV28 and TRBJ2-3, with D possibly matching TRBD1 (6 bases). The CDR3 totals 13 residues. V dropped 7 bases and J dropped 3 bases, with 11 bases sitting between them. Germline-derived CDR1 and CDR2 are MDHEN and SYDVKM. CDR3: CASMGALTDTQYF. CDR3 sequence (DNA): TGTGCCAGCATGGGGGCATTGACAGATACGCAGTATTTT.

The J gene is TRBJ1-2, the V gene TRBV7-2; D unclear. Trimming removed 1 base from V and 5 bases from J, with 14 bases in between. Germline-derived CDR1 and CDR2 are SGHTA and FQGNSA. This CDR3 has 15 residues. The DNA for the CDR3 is TGTGCCAGCAGCTTAGTCGGGGAGGGTGGATATGGCTACACCTTC. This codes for CASSLVGEGGYGYTF.

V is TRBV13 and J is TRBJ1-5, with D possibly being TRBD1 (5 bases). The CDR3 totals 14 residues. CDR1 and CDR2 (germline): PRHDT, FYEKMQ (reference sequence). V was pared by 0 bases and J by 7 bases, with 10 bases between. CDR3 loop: CASSLGGAGQPQHF. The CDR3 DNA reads TGTGCCAGCAGCTTAGGAGGGGCCGGGCAGCCCCAGCATTTT. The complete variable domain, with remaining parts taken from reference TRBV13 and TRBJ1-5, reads AAGVIQSPRHLIKEKRETATLKCYPIPRHDTVYWYQQGPGQDPQFLISFYEKMQSDKGSIPDRFSAQQFSDYHSELNMSSLELGDSALYFCASSLGGAGQPQHFGDGTRLSIL.

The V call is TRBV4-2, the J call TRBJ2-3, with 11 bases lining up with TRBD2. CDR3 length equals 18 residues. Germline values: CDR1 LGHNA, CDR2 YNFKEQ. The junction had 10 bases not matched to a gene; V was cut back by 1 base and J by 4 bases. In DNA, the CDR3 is TGTGCCAGCAGCCAAGGTTCAGTAGCGGGAGGGGGGGCAGATACGCAGTATTTT. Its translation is CASSQGSVAGGGADTQYF.

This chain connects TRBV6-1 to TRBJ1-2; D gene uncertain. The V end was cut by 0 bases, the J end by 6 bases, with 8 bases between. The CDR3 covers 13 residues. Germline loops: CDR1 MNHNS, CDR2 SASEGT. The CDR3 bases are TGTGCCAGCAGTGAAGCAGCGGGCGATGGCTACACCTTC. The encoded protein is CASSEAAGDGYTF.